A single sample is the source of the 14 T cell receptor beta chains below, sequenced in a study of shared clonotypes between healthy human individuals. Only in-frame clones appear in the TCRdb table, and some are missing; sequencing was by immunoSEQ multiplex PCR. Among hundreds of thousands of clones listed, around 96% were seen once. The naive CD8 fraction comprised CD45RO-negative cells positively selected for CCR7 and excluded terminally differentiated effector memory CD45RA+ cells. Material for sequencing was naive CD8+ T cells sorted from blood. The source is a woman aged 30 to 39 in good health.

The V call is TRBV5-1, the J call TRBJ2-7; 8 nucleotides agree with TRBD1. The ends lost 1 base at V and 1 base at J; junction bases unmatched: 4. The CDR3 is 15 residues long. The V gene's germline CDR1 is SGHRS and CDR2 YFSETQ. The CDR3 DNA reads as TGCGCCAGCAGCTTGTTACAGGGGGAATCCTACGAGCAGTACTTC. Protein product: CASSLLQGESYEQYF.

The chain joins TRBV19 to TRBJ2-1; D is tentatively TRBD1 or TRBD2 (5 bases each). The germline V gene encodes CDR1 LNHDA and CDR2 SQIVND (reference sequence). The V end was cut by 5 bases, the J end by 3 bases, with 17 bases between. The CDR3 has 16 residues. CDR3 in amino acids: CASSFRGRDYYNEQFF. CDR3 nucleotide sequence: TGTGCCAGTAGTTTCCGGGGACGGGATTACTACAATGAGCAGTTCTTC.

The V gene is TRBV28, the J gene TRBJ2-1; D is undetermined. Germline CDR1 MDHEN, CDR2 SYDVKM. The CDR3 has 13 residues. V lost 7 bases to trimming and J lost 0 bases, with 7 bases between them. CDR3: CASIFSSYNEQFF. For the CDR3, the DNA is TGTGCCAGCATTTTTAGCTCCTACAATGAGCAGTTCTTC.

This sequence joins TRBV11-2 and TRBJ2-7; 7 bases fit TRBD1. With V trimmed by 6 bases and J by 0 bases, 8 bases remained unmatched. Germline CDR1 SGHAT, CDR2 FQNNGV. This CDR3 region has 15 residues. The CDR3 DNA follows: TGTGCCAGCAGTCATTGGACAGGCAGCTCCTACGAGCAGTACTTC. Translated: CASSHWTGSSYEQYF.

The J gene is TRBJ1-2, the V gene TRBV13, with a tentative D call TRBD1 (6 bases). V gave up 5 bases and J gave up 10 bases, with 20 bases separating them. CDR1 and CDR2 (germline): PRHDT, FYEKMQ (reference sequence). The length of the CDR3 is 14 residues. Written as DNA, the CDR3 is TGTGCCAGCAGCCTTCGGACAGAAGATTCTTTCTACACCTTC. It is translated as CASSLRTEDSFYTF.

This clone appeared once. The rearrangement uses TRBV27 and TRBJ2-1; 7 nucleotides agree with TRBD2. V lost 0 bases to trimming and J lost 1 base; unmatched junction nucleotides: 3. The germline V gene encodes CDR1 MNHEY and CDR2 SMNVEV (reference sequence). The CDR3 is 16 residues long. The chain's CDR3 is CASSLSLAVSYNEQFF. CDR3 DNA sequence: TGTGCCAGCAGTTTATCCCTAGCGGTGTCCTACAATGAGCAGTTCTTC.

The chain is built from TRBV11-2 and TRBJ2-7, with TRBD1 matching 11 bases. The CDR3 spans 15 residues. Per the germline V gene, CDR1 is SGHAT and CDR2 is FQNNGV. With V trimmed by 5 bases and J by 3 bases, 6 bases remained unmatched. CDR3 sequence: CASSPGTGGGYEQYF. The DNA of the CDR3 is TGTGCCAGCAGCCCCGGGACAGGGGGTGGCTACGAGCAGTACTTC.

The chain has TRBV10-3 and TRBJ2-5; D not certain. The J call may not be correct, given that the DNA end is closer to TRBJ2-7. The germline V gene has CDR1 ENHRY and CDR2 SYGVKD. This CDR3 spans 16 amino acids. The CDR3 nucleotides are TGTGCCATCAGTAAGCTGACCCCGCGCGAAAACTACGAGCAGTACTTC. Translating gives CAISKLTPRENYEQYF.

J is TRBJ2-7 and V is TRBV28; D possibly uses TRBD1 or TRBD2 (6 bases each). V was shortened by 5 bases and J by 0 bases, with 20 bases between the two germline ends. The CDR3 contains 17 residues. Germline V gene lookup returns CDR1 MDHEN and CDR2 SYDVKM. CDR3: CASSTNIEGGFSYEQYF. In DNA form, the CDR3 reads TGTGCCAGCAGTACGAATATCGAGGGGGGATTCTCCTACGAGCAGTACTTC.

The V and J genes are TRBV11-1 and TRBJ2-3, with 8 bases lining up with TRBD2. The V gene's germline CDR1 is SGHAT and CDR2 FQDESV (reference sequence). This CDR3 region has 16 residues. J lost 4 bases, V lost 6 bases, and 12 bases had no gene match. The CDR3 region is CASRPFRGLAPDTQYF. Here the CDR3 DNA reads TGTGCCAGCAGACCCTTTCGAGGACTAGCCCCAGATACGCAGTATTTT.

The CDR3 loop is CASSAPSAGTSSYEQYF. The CDR3 coding sequence is TGTGCCAGCAGCGCCCCATCGGCAGGAACTAGCTCCTACGAGCAGTACTTC. V is TRBV9 and J is TRBJ2-7; D possibly corresponds to TRBD2 (5 bases). The CDR3 totals 17 residues. Trimming took off 3 bases at V and 0 bases at J, with 19 bases between the two ends. Germline V gene data show CDR1 as SGDLS and CDR2 as YYNGEE.

This clone was seen only once. The rearrangement links TRBV7-9 to TRBJ1-1, with 7 bases matching TRBD1. Germline CDR1 reads SEHNR; CDR2 reads FQNEAQ (reference sequence). V was pared by 5 bases and J by 3 bases, with 9 bases of the junction left unmatched. The CDR3 has 15 residues. DNA for the CDR3: TGTGCCAGCAGCCTTGCTGGGACAGTGGACACTGAAGCTTTCTTT. This translates into CASSLAGTVDTEAFF.

In the case of this clone: Other DNA sequences in the sample encode the same CDR3. The gene calls are TRBV4-1 and TRBJ1-4, with D perhaps TRBD1 (5 bases). Trimming removed 3 bases from V and 8 bases from J, with 7 bases in between. Looked up from germline, CDR1 is MGHRA and CDR2 is YSYEKL. The CDR3 is made up of 12 amino acids. The CDR3 DNA follows: TGCGCCAGCAGCCAGGAGGGGGAAAAACTGTTTTTT. Protein: CASSQEGEKLFF.

The chain employs TRBV5-1 and TRBJ1-3; D gene uncertain. Looked up from germline, CDR1 is SGHRS and CDR2 is YFSETQ. Trimming pared 1 base from V and 0 bases from J, leaving 11 bases between. The CDR3 totals 16 residues. The CDR3 is CASSLSGPSSGNTIYF. CDR3 nucleotide sequence: TGCGCCAGCAGCTTGTCCGGCCCGAGCTCTGGAAACACCATATATTTT.